This is a list of T cell receptor beta chains from one sample in a study. TCRdb reanalysed the 5' RACE reads using MiXCR and keeps one entry per CDR3 protein. The table lists about 11,000 distinct CDR3 sequences, 47% of them singletons. Sequencing input: tumor-infiltrating naive CD4+ T cells sorted from the breast tumor. The receptors shown here come from a female donor with breast cancer. Both conserved end residues are part of each CDR3. Fields, in order: J gene, V gene, CDR3 protein.

j_call: TRBJ2-3; v_call: TRBV12-5; cdr3_aa: CASDSEQLKGLAGLTDTQYF
j_call: TRBJ2-1; v_call: TRBV12-3/TRBV12-4; cdr3_aa: CASSRAGGSYNEQFF
j_call: TRBJ2-5; v_call: TRBV4-1; cdr3_aa: CASSQGTSGGQETQYF
j_call: TRBJ2-3; v_call: TRBV7-9; cdr3_aa: CASSPWSGQGADTQYF
j_call: TRBJ2-3; v_call: TRBV20-1; cdr3_aa: CSADGGSNTDTQYF
j_call: TRBJ2-2; v_call: TRBV15; cdr3_aa: CATSRGHGTAFTGELFF
j_call: TRBJ1-3; v_call: TRBV6-6; cdr3_aa: CASSPWTGSGNTIYF
j_call: TRBJ2-7; v_call: TRBV5-1; cdr3_aa: CASSPRTGESSYEQYF
j_call: TRBJ2-3; v_call: TRBV10-3; cdr3_aa: CATRIEGVPDTQYF
j_call: TRBJ2-1; v_call: TRBV7-2; cdr3_aa: CASSSGQAPVGGEQFF
j_call: TRBJ1-2; v_call: TRBV18; cdr3_aa: CASSREDLGPHGCTF
j_call: TRBJ2-5; v_call: TRBV4-2; cdr3_aa: CASSQGETSGEETQYF
j_call: TRBJ2-3; v_call: TRBV20-1; cdr3_aa: CSASARAGGIDTQYF
j_call: TRBJ1-5; v_call: TRBV20-1; cdr3_aa: CSARGLTYSNQPQHF
j_call: TRBJ2-1; v_call: TRBV20-1; cdr3_aa: CSAVEDRLNEQFF
j_call: TRBJ2-1; v_call: TRBV6-1; cdr3_aa: CASRGDRRMNNEQFF
j_call: TRBJ2-1; v_call: TRBV7-9; cdr3_aa: CASSLLRSSYNEQFF
j_call: TRBJ1-1; v_call: TRBV12-3/TRBV12-4; cdr3_aa: CASSESAEAFF
j_call: TRBJ1-1; v_call: TRBV12-3/TRBV12-4; cdr3_aa: CASSYRGQIAFF
j_call: TRBJ2-1; v_call: TRBV29-1; cdr3_aa: CSARDGGAHNEQFF
j_call: TRBJ2-1; v_call: TRBV20-1; cdr3_aa: CSAPGRSSSYNEQFF
j_call: TRBJ2-4; v_call: TRBV12-3/TRBV12-4; cdr3_aa: CASRPGLANIQYF
j_call: TRBJ1-2; v_call: TRBV20-1; cdr3_aa: CSASPGQQNNYGYTF
j_call: TRBJ1-2; v_call: TRBV12-3/TRBV12-4; cdr3_aa: CASRSGTAGGYTF
j_call: TRBJ2-2; v_call: TRBV7-2; cdr3_aa: CASSPQRGAGGELFF
j_call: TRBJ2-3; v_call: TRBV29-1; cdr3_aa: CSVVSGRVVDTQYF
j_call: TRBJ1-2; v_call: TRBV6-6; cdr3_aa: CASSTYSQLYGYTF
j_call: TRBJ2-1; v_call: TRBV12-3/TRBV12-4; cdr3_aa: CASSLTSGRQFF
j_call: TRBJ1-2; v_call: TRBV18; cdr3_aa: CASPPRETYGYTF
j_call: TRBJ2-3; v_call: TRBV7-8; cdr3_aa: CASSSQTSGMPDTQYF
j_call: TRBJ2-1; v_call: TRBV20-1; cdr3_aa: CSAEAVPTYNEQFF
j_call: TRBJ1-2; v_call: TRBV7-2; cdr3_aa: CASSSNSGYTF
j_call: TRBJ1-6; v_call: TRBV2; cdr3_aa: CASSVGSSYNSPLHF
j_call: TRBJ1-1; v_call: TRBV29-1; cdr3_aa: CSVIRTGRNTEAFF
j_call: TRBJ2-7; v_call: TRBV4-2; cdr3_aa: CASSQDLSGRITYEQYF
j_call: TRBJ2-7; v_call: TRBV7-2; cdr3_aa: CASSLVGYEQYF
j_call: TRBJ1-4; v_call: TRBV6-6; cdr3_aa: CASSQAGGRWNEKLFF
j_call: TRBJ1-2; v_call: TRBV29-1; cdr3_aa: CSVVGTDYGYTF
j_call: TRBJ2-7; v_call: TRBV4-2; cdr3_aa: CASSPQRGPNMDYEQYF
j_call: TRBJ2-3; v_call: TRBV9; cdr3_aa: CASKRDPSTDTQYF
j_call: TRBJ2-5; v_call: TRBV20-1; cdr3_aa: CSARAETQYF
j_call: TRBJ1-1; v_call: TRBV2; cdr3_aa: CASSEQGFDTEAFF
j_call: TRBJ1-2; v_call: TRBV5-1; cdr3_aa: CASSPQPTNYGYTF
j_call: TRBJ1-1; v_call: TRBV7-9; cdr3_aa: CASSLPEAFF
j_call: TRBJ2-4; v_call: TRBV4-3; cdr3_aa: CASGQEARGAVNIQYF
j_call: TRBJ2-1; v_call: TRBV12-3/TRBV12-4; cdr3_aa: CASSPQGQREGNEQFF
j_call: TRBJ2-5; v_call: TRBV15; cdr3_aa: CATSTRQAQETQYF
j_call: TRBJ1-2; v_call: TRBV10-3; cdr3_aa: CAIGPLTRSHGYTF
j_call: TRBJ1-5; v_call: TRBV19; cdr3_aa: CASRQLAWVEQPQHF
j_call: TRBJ2-3; v_call: TRBV3-1; cdr3_aa: CASSPGLAGVVDTQYF